This TCR beta chain was sequenced during a study of shared clonotypes between healthy human individuals. Assay: immunoSEQ multiplex PCR; the TCRdb copy retains only in-frame clones and omits some. Here the sample spans about 1 million clones, 65% to 75% being singletons. The receptor comes from a man aged 18 to 35 in good health. The material sequenced was memory CD4+ T cells sorted from blood. Subset: CD45RA-negative fraction.

The CDR3 DNA sequence: TGTGCCAGTAGTCCCCGAGCGGGGGACAATGAGCAGTTCTTC. Translating it yields CASSPRAGDNEQFF. The gene calls are TRBV19 and TRBJ2-1, with 8 bases fitting TRBD2. The CDR3 runs 14 residues. Germline loops: CDR1 LNHDA, CDR2 SQIVND (reference sequence). J lost 5 bases, V lost 5 bases, and 5 bases had no gene match.